Below are 9 T cell receptor beta chains sequenced from a single sample in a study of Graves' ophthalmopathy and Graves' hyperthyroidism (dated by TCRdb to 2016 to 2019). Sequencing instrument: Illumina HiSeq 2000. For repertoire sequencing, TCR beta CDR3 regions were amplified from RNA transcripts. A first-round RT-PCR used HTBI primers with the Qiagen OneStep RT-PCR kit, followed by a second-round multiplex PCR, size selection and purification. TCRdb redid the processing of the public reads, applying fastp at Q25 and MiXCR, and retained in-frame beta chains. Merged by CDR3 protein, the rows form single entries marked with the most common genes and DNA. Counted in this sample were about 740,000 distinct CDR3 sequences; around 40% of them appeared once. The top ten hold roughly 46% of the sample. Sample: peripheral blood. The receptors shown here come from an adult man with Graves' ophthalmopathy.

This clonotype was observed a handful of times. The chain combines TRBV5-1 with TRBJ2-7, with 10 bases aligning to TRBD1. The CDR3 spans 15 residues. The V segment lost 0 bases and the J segment 7 bases; nucleotides outside the gene matches: 7. CDR1 is SGHRS, CDR2 YFSETQ, per germline. As DNA, the CDR3 is TGCGCCAGCAGCTTGGAGGGACAGGGGATTGGGGAGCAGTACTTC. Protein: CASSLEGQGIGEQYF.

This clonotype was observed many times. The chain has TRBV7-2 and TRBJ1-4, with 9 bases lining up with TRBD1. Germline CDR1 reads SGHTA; CDR2 reads FQGNSA. The V and J ends lost 6 bases and 5 bases, in that order; junction bases with no gene match: 7. The CDR3 is 15 amino acids. DNA for the CDR3: TGTGCCAGCAGTTCCCAAGGGACAGGGAATGAAAAACTGTTTTTT. It encodes CASSSQGTGNEKLFF.

The rearrangement uses TRBV20-1 and TRBJ2-7; 10 positions match TRBD1. Germline CDR1 DFQATT, CDR2 SNEGSKA (reference sequence). The trim removed 0 bases at V and 2 bases at J, leaving 1 base unmatched. This CDR3 region has 14 residues. In nucleotides, the CDR3 is TGCAGTGCTAGAGACGGGACAGGGGCCTACGAGCAGTACTTC. Translating it yields CSARDGTGAYEQYF.

The chain uses TRBV19 and TRBJ2-5; unclear D gene. V lost 11 bases to trimming and J lost 5 bases, with 12 bases between them. This CDR3 region has 11 residues. Germline values: CDR1 LNHDA, CDR2 SQIVND (reference sequence). For the CDR3, the DNA is TGTGCCTGGAGAGGCAGGGAGACCCAGTACTTC. This sequence encodes CAWRGRETQYF. Complete variable domain (other parts from reference TRBV19 and TRBJ2-5): DGGITQSPKYLFRKEGQNVTLSCEQNLNHDAMYWYRQDPGQGLRLIYYSQIVNDFQKGDIAEGYSVSREKKESFPLTVTSAQKNPTAFYLCAWRGRETQYFGPGTRLLVL.

V is TRBV24-1 and J is TRBJ1-5; possible D gene TRBD1, 5 bases. This CDR3 is 16 amino acids long. The germline CDR1 and CDR2 sequences are KGHDR and SFDVKD. Trimming pared 6 bases from V and 2 bases from J, leaving 16 bases between. The CDR3 sequence is CATSTPGRTGNQPQHF. DNA for the CDR3: TGTGCCACCAGTACCCCAGGGAGAACGGGCAATCAGCCCCAGCATTTT.

Many counts were recorded for this clonotype. The J gene is TRBJ1-6, the V gene TRBV4-1; 8 nucleotides align to TRBD1. J was trimmed by 7 bases and V by 6 bases; bases with no gene match: 8. CDR1 and CDR2 from the germline V gene are MGHRA and YSYEKL. CDR3 length equals 15 residues. This CDR3 reads CASRDDRGNNSPLHF. For the CDR3, the DNA is TGCGCCAGCAGGGACGACAGGGGCAACAATTCACCCCTCCACTTT.

This clonotype was seen a handful of times. The chain employs TRBV2 and TRBJ1-5; maybe TRBD1 (5 bases). Trimming stripped 3 bases from V and 1 base from J, with 25 bases between. The germline CDR1 and CDR2 sequences are SNHLY and FYNNEI. The CDR3 sequence is 20 residues long. CDR3 amino acids: CASSDGDREAGYTSNQPQHF. CDR3 nucleotides: TGTGCCAGCAGTGACGGAGACAGAGAGGCAGGTTATACGAGCAATCAGCCCCAGCATTTT. Full variable domain (rest looked up from reference TRBV2 and TRBJ1-5): EPEVTQTPSHQVTQMGQEVILRCVPISNHLYFYWYRQILGQKVEFLVSFYNNEISEKSEIFDDQFSVERPDGSNFTLKIRSTKLEDSAMYFCASSDGDREAGYTSNQPQHFGDGTRLSIL.

About this clonotype: A much larger clone lies one base from this, so it may be a read error. The V call is TRBV2, the J call TRBJ2-7; 13 bases line up with TRBD2. This CDR3 contains 15 residues. The V gene end was trimmed by 7 bases and the J gene end by 1 base; junction bases not matched to a gene: 4. Germline V gene lookup returns CDR1 SNHLY and CDR2 FYNNEI. The CDR3 loop is CASTGTSGVSYEQYF. The CDR3 nucleotides read TGTGCCAGCACTGGGACTAGCGGGGTTTCCTACGAGCAGTACTTC.

The rearrangement links TRBV7-8 to TRBJ2-3; TRBD2 agrees at 7 bases. Germline assignment: CDR1 SGHVS and CDR2 FQNEAQ. V lost 5 bases to trimming and J lost 0 bases; unmatched junction nucleotides: 11. This CDR3 contains 17 residues. For the CDR3, the DNA is TGTGCCAGCAGCCGCTTTGGTAGCGGGTCTAGCACAGATACGCAGTATTTT. This sequence encodes CASSRFGSGSSTDTQYF.